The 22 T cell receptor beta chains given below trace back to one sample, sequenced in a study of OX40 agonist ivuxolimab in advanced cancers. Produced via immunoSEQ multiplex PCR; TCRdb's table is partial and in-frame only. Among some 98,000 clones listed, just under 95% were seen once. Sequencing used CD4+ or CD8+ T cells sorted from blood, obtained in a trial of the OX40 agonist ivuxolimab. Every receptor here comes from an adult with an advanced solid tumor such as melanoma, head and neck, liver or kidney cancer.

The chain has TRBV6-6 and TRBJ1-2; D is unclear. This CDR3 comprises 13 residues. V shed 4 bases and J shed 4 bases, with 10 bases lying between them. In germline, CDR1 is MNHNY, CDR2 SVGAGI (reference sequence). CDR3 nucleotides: TGTGCCAGCAGTTCCCAGGATACCTATGGCTACACCTTC. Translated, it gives CASSSQDTYGYTF.

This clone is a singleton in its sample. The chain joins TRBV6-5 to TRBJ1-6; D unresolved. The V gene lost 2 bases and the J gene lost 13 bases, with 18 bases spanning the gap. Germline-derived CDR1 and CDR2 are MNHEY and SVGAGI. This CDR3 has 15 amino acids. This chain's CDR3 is CASSYQPTLASPLHF. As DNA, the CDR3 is TGTGCCAGCAGTTACCAACCCACACTGGCCTCCCCCCTCCACTTT.

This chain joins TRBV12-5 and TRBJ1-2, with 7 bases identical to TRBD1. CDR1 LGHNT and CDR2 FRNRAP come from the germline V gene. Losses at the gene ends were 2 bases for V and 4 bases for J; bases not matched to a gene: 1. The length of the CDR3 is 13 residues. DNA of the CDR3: TGTGCTAGTGGTTTGACAGGGGTCTATGGCTACACCTTC. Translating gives CASGLTGVYGYTF. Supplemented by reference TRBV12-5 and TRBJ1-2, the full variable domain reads DARVTQTPRHKVTEMGQEVTMRCQPILGHNTVFWYRQTMMQGLELLAYFRNRAPLDDSGMPKDRFSAEMPDATLATLKIQPSEPRDSAVYFCASGLTGVYGYTFGSGTRLTVV.

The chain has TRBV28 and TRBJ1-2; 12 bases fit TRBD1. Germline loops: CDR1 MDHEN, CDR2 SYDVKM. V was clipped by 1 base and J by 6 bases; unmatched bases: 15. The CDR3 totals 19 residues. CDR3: CASSLFRPLWGQGAHGYTF. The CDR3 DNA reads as TGTGCCAGCAGTTTATTTAGGCCCCTCTGGGGACAGGGGGCTCATGGCTACACCTTC.

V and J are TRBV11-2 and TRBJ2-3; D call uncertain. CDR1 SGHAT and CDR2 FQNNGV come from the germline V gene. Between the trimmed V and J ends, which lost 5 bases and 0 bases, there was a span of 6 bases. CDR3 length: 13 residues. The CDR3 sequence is CASSPTSTDTQYF. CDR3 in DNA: TGTGCCAGCAGCCCTACTAGCACAGATACGCAGTATTTT.

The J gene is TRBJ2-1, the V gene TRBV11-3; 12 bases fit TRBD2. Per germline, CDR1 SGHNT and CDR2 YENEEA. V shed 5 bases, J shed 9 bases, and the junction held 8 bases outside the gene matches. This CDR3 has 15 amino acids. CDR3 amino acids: CASSHLAGGRVEQFF. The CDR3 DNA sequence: TGTGCCAGCAGCCACCTAGCGGGAGGGAGGGTTGAGCAGTTCTTC.

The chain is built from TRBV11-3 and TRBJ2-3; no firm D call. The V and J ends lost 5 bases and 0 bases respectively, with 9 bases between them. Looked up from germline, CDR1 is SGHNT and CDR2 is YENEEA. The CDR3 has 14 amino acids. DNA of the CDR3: TGTGCCAGCAGCCTCGGGTCAAGCACAGATACGCAGTATTTT. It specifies CASSLGSSTDTQYF. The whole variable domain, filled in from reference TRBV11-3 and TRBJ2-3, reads EAGVVQSPRYKIIEKKQPVAFWCNPISGHNTLYWYLQNLGQGPELLIRYENEEAVDDSQLPKDRFSAERLKGVDSTLKIQPAELGDSAVYLCASSLGSSTDTQYFGPGTRLTVL.

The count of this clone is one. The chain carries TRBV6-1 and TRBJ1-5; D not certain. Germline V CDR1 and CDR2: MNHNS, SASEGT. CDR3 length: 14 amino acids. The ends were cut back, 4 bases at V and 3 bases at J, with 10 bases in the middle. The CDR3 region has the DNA TGTGCCAGCAGTGTAAGACAAGTCAATCAGCCCCAGCATTTT. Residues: CASSVRQVNQPQHF.

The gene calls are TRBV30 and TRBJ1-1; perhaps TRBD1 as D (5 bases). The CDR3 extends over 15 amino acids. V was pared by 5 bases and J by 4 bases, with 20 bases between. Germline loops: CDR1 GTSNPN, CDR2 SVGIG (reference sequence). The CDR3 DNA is TGTGCCTGGTCCGGGCGTCGGGGCGGCGGCACTGAAGCTTTCTTT. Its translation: CAWSGRRGGGTEAFF.

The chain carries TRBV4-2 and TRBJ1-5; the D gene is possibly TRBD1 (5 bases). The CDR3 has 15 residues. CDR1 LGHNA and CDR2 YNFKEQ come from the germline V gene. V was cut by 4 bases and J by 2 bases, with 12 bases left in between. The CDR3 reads CASSLKGGGNQPQHF. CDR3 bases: TGTGCCAGCAGCCTAAAGGGAGGGGGCAATCAGCCCCAGCATTTT.

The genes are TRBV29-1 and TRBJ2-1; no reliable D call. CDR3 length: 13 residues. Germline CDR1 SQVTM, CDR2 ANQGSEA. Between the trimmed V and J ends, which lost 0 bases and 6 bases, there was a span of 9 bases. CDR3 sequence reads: CSVEEQTPNEQFF. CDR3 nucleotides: TGCAGCGTTGAAGAACAAACCCCCAATGAGCAGTTCTTC.

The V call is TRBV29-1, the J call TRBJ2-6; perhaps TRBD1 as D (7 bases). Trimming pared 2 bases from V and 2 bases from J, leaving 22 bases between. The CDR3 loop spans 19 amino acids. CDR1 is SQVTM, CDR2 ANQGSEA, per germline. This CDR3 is CSVERFVGGGAAGANVLTF. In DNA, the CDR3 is TGCAGCGTTGAACGGTTCGTAGGAGGGGGCGCGGCTGGGGCCAACGTCCTGACTTTC. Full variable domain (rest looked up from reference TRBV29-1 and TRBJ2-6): SAVISQKPSRDICQRGTSLTIQCQVDSQVTMMFWYRQQPGQSLTLIATANQGSEATYESGFVIDKFPISRPNLTFSTLTVSNMSPEDSSIYLCSVERFVGGGAAGANVLTFGAGSRLTVL.

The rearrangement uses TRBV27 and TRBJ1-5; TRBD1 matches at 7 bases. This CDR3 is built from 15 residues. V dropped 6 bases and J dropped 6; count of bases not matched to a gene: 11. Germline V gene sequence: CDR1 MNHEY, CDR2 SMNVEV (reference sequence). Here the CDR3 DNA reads TGTGCCAGCAGCCGGACCGGGACAGTGATTCAGCCCCAGCATTTT. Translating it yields CASSRTGTVIQPQHF.

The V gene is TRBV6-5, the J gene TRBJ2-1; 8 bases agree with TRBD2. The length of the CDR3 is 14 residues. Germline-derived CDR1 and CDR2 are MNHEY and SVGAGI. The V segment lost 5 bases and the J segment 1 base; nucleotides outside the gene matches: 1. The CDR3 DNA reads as TGTGCCAGCAGTATAGCGGGATCCTACAATGAGCAGTTCTTC. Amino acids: CASSIAGSYNEQFF.

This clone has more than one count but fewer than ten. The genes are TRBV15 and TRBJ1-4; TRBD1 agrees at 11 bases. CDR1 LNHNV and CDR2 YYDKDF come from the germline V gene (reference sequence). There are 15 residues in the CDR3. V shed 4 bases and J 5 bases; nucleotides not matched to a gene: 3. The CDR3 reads CATSTRTGGNEKLFF. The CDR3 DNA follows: TGTGCCACCAGCACCCGGACAGGGGGCAATGAAAAACTGTTTTTT.

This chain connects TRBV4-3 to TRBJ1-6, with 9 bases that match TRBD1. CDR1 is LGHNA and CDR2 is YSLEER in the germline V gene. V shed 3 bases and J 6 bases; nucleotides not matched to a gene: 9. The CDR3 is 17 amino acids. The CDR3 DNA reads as TGCGCCAGCAGCCAGAGCCAACAGGGGGCTGTTAATTCACCCCTCCACTTT. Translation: CASSQSQQGAVNSPLHF.

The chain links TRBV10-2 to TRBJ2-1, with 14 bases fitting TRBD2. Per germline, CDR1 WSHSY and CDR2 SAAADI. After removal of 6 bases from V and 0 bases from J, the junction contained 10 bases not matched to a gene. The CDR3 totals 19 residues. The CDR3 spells CASSELGLAGDGSYNEQFF. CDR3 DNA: TGCGCCAGCAGCGAATTGGGACTAGCGGGAGATGGCTCCTACAATGAGCAGTTCTTC.

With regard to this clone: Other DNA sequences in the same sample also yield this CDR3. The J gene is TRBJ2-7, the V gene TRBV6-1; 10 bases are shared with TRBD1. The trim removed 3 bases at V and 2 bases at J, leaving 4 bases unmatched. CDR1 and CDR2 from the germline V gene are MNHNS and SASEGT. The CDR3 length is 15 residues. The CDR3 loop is CASSEGQGTTYEQYV. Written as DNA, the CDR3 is TGTGCCAGCAGTGAGGGACAGGGGACGACCTACGAGCAGTACGTC.

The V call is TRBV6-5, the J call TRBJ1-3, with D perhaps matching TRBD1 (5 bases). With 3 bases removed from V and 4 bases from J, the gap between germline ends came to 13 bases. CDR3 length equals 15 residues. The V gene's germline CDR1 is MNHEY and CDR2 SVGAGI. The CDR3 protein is CASSYSGTLGNTIYF. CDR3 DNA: TGTGCCAGCAGTTATTCCGGGACCTTAGGAAACACCATATATTTT.

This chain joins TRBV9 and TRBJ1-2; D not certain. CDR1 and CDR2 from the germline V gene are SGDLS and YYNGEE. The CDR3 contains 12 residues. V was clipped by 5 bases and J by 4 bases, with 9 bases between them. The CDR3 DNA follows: TGTGCCAGCAGTCCCGACTTCTATGGCTACACCTTC. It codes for CASSPDFYGYTF.

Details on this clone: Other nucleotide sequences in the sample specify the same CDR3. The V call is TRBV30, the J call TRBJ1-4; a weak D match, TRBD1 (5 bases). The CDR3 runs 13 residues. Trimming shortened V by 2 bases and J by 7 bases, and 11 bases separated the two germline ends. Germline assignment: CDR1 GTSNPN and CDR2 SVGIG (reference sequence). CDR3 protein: CAWSRQGGEKLFF. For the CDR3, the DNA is TGTGCCTGGAGTCGGCAGGGAGGTGAAAAACTGTTTTTT.

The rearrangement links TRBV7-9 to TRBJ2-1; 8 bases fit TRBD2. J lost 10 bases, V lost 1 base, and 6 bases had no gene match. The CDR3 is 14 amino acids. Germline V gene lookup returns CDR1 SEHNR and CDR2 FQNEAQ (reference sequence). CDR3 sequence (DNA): TGTGCCAGCAGCTTAGGAGGGCTAGCGGGCGAGCAGTTCTTC. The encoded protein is CASSLGGLAGEQFF. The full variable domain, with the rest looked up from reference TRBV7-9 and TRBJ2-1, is DTGVSQNPRHKITKRGQNVTFRCDPISEHNRLYWYRQTLGQGPEFLTYFQNEAQLEKSRLLSDRFSAERPKGSFSTLEIQRTEQGDSAMYLCASSLGGLAGEQFFGPGTRLTVL.